These 19 T cell receptor beta chains came from one sample sequenced in a study of vaccination and CD4 T cells after COVID-19 (dated by TCRdb to between 2021 and 2024). The treatment or condition label corresponds to: roughly 10-day PBMC culture with coronavirus spike peptide pools or control peptides (ViraFEST assay). Library prep was done by PCR. The instrument given in TCRdb is Illumina iSeq 100. DNA from cultured CD4+ T cells was subjected to TCR sequencing with the Oncomine TCR Beta short-read assay at the Johns Hopkins FTIC core. The public reads were run again by TCRdb, first through fastp at Q25 and then through MiXCR, and only productive beta chains were kept. Identical CDR3 proteins give one entry, which carries the most common genes and DNA. The sample table holds some 16,000 distinct CDR3 sequences, of which approximately 38% were seen once. The ten top clones hold roughly 12% of the sample.

Their antigen targets remain unknown. Sequencing input: CD4+ T cells from blood, cultured in vitro. All receptors come from a human donor who had recovered from COVID-19.

The gene calls are TRBV18 and TRBJ2-7, with D maybe TRBD1 (6 bases). The germline gives CDR1 KGHSH, CDR2 LQKENI. This CDR3 has 14 amino acids. Trimming took 4 bases from V and 1 from J, leaving 11 bases between them. Written as DNA, the CDR3 is TGTGCCAGCTCACGGAAACAGGGATCCTACGAGCAGTACTTC. Protein: CASSRKQGSYEQYF.

The CDR3 sequence: CSASHSKQYF. The CDR3, as DNA: TGCAGTGCTAGCCATTCCAAGCAGTACTTC. This chain links TRBV20-1 with TRBJ2-7, with D unclear. Trimming left V 3 bases short and J 8 bases short, with 8 bases between. Germline-derived CDR1 and CDR2 are DFQATT and SNEGSKA (reference sequence). The CDR3 has 10 residues.

Only one count was recorded for this clonotype. The genes are TRBV20-1 and TRBJ2-1, with 12 bases lining up with TRBD2. Germline CDR1 and CDR2: DFQATT and SNEGSKA (reference sequence). V dropped 4 bases and J dropped 8; count of bases not matched to a gene: 15. CDR3 size: 17 residues. DNA of the CDR3: TGCAGTGCTATCTCGGGGGAGCTAGCGGGAGGGGTCGATGAGCAGTTCTTC. Protein: CSAISGELAGGVDEQFF.

This clonotype turned up a few times. This chain joins TRBV12-3 or TRBV12-4 and TRBJ2-5; TRBD2 might be the D (5 bases). The CDR3 consists of 13 residues. V shed 2 bases and J shed 4 bases, with 8 bases lying between them. The CDR3 nucleotides read TGTGCCAGCAGTTTAATACGGGGAGAGACCCAGTACTTC. Protein sequence: CASSLIRGETQYF.

V and J are TRBV19 and TRBJ1-5; TRBD1 matches at 7 bases. Per germline, CDR1 LNHDA and CDR2 SQIVND (reference sequence). V gave up 9 bases and J gave up 4 bases; unmatched junction bases: 9. There are 14 residues in the CDR3. The CDR3 bases are TGTGCCAGCCGTCAAACAGGGGAGAATCAGCCCCAGCATTTT. Amino acid sequence: CASRQTGENQPQHF.

This rearrangement joins TRBV7-8 to TRBJ2-1; 14 nucleotides match TRBD2. The CDR3 has 15 residues. The V gene's germline CDR1 is SGHVS and CDR2 FQNEAQ. The V gene end was trimmed by 5 bases and the J gene end by 8 bases; junction bases not matched to a gene: 5. The CDR3 DNA is TGTGCCAGCAGCGCCGGGACTAGCGGGAGTCATGAGCAGTTCTTC. The encoded protein is CASSAGTSGSHEQFF.

V usage is TRBV4-1 and J usage is TRBJ2-3; 7 bases match TRBD2. Looked up from germline, CDR1 is MGHRA and CDR2 is YSYEKL. CDR3 length: 15 amino acids. V trimming: 0 bases; J trimming: 5 bases; junction bases outside the gene matches: 5. CDR3 region: CASSQESVAGDTQYF. The CDR3 nucleotides read TGCGCCAGCAGCCAAGAGTCGGTAGCGGGAGATACGCAGTATTTT.

The V gene is TRBV5-1, the J gene TRBJ2-3, with D maybe TRBD1 (5 bases). Trimming left V 4 bases short and J 4 bases short, with 19 bases between. CDR1 and CDR2 from the germline V gene are SGHRS and YFSETQ. CDR3 length: 16 residues. CDR3 residues: CASSRQGTPSADTQYF. The CDR3 DNA reads as TGCGCCAGCAGCAGGCAGGGTACACCGTCTGCAGATACGCAGTATTTT.

By its share, this clonotype is medium-sized (0.01 to 0.1%). CDR3 sequence (DNA): TGTGCCACCAGCAGAGAAGGCTACAGGGGGCCATCGGAAGCTTTCTTT. As protein: CATSREGYRGPSEAFF. V usage is TRBV15 and J usage is TRBJ1-1, with 9 bases that match TRBD1. There are 16 residues in the CDR3. With V trimmed by 0 bases and J by 8 bases, 10 bases remained unmatched. In germline, CDR1 is LNHNV, CDR2 YYDKDF (reference sequence).

In this sample, this clonotype turned up a few times. The genes are TRBV15 and TRBJ1-4; D ambiguous. V gave up 0 bases and J gave up 5 bases, with 7 bases separating them. Germline V lookup: CDR1 LNHNV, CDR2 YYDKDF (reference sequence). The CDR3 spans 14 residues. CDR3 sequence reads: CATSRDRSNEKLFF. The CDR3, as DNA: TGTGCCACCAGCAGAGACAGGTCCAATGAAAAACTGTTTTTT.

This clonotype was found a few times. The chain couples TRBV2 to TRBJ1-6, with 8 bases matching TRBD1. The germline V gene encodes CDR1 SNHLY and CDR2 FYNNEI. The CDR3 runs 15 residues. J lost 6 bases, V lost 4 bases, and 5 bases had no gene match. This CDR3 is CASSVRDRINSPLHF. The DNA for the CDR3 is TGTGCCAGCAGTGTGAGGGACAGGATTAATTCACCCCTCCACTTT.

V and J are TRBV20-1 and TRBJ1-5; 8 nucleotides line up with TRBD1. This CDR3 region has 15 residues. The V gene end was trimmed by 2 bases and the J gene end by 6 bases; junction bases not matched to a gene: 9. Germline CDR1 is DFQATT and CDR2 is SNEGSKA (reference sequence). This chain's CDR3 is CSARLPAGGLQPQHF. The CDR3, as DNA: TGCAGTGCTAGACTTCCGGCAGGGGGCCTTCAGCCCCAGCATTTT.

The chain has TRBV6-1 and TRBJ2-2, with 11 bases that match TRBD1. Germline V CDR1 and CDR2: MNHNS, SASEGT. The V segment lost 6 bases and the J segment 6 bases; nucleotides outside the gene matches: 3. The CDR3 is 14 residues long. The CDR3 region is CASRRTGGSGELFF. The CDR3 DNA sequence: TGTGCCAGCAGAAGGACAGGGGGCTCCGGGGAGCTGTTTTTT.

The V call is TRBV2, the J call TRBJ2-7; D not certain. CDR3 size: 15 residues. The germline gives CDR1 SNHLY, CDR2 FYNNEI. Trimming pared 2 bases from V and 2 bases from J, leaving 13 bases between. As DNA, the CDR3 is TGTGCCAGCAGTGAATCCCTTGTGGTGACCTACGAGCAGTACTTC. Encoded protein: CASSESLVVTYEQYF.

Relative to its sample, this clonotype is large. The CDR3 bases are TGTGCTCCTAAGGGACGCCCGGGGACCAATCAGCCCCAGCATTTT. Translated: CAPKGRPGTNQPQHF. This rearrangement joins TRBV6-4 to TRBJ1-5; D is perhaps TRBD1 (5 bases). This CDR3 has 15 amino acids. CDR1 MRHNA and CDR2 SNTAGT come from the germline V gene.

This clonotype occurred a few times. This sequence joins TRBV19 and TRBJ2-7; D tentatively reads TRBD1 or TRBD2 (5 bases each). Trimming took 9 bases from V and 0 from J, leaving 12 bases between them. Germline V gene data show CDR1 as LNHDA and CDR2 as SQIVND (reference sequence). CDR3 size: 13 residues. CDR3 sequence: CASAGTSSYEQYF. DNA for the CDR3: TGTGCCAGCGCCGGGACGTCCTCCTACGAGCAGTACTTC.

This chain joins TRBV7-9 and TRBJ2-5; D gene ambiguous. CDR1 and CDR2 (germline): SEHNR, FQNEAQ (reference sequence). With 1 base removed from V and 5 bases from J, the gap between germline ends came to 8 bases. This CDR3 is built from 13 residues. Here the CDR3 reads CASSLERSETQYF. The CDR3 coding sequence is TGTGCCAGCAGCTTAGAGAGGAGCGAGACCCAGTACTTC.

The chain has TRBV7-6 and TRBJ1-3, with no clear D. The germline CDR1 and CDR2 sequences are SGHVS and FNYEAQ. The CDR3 has 17 amino acids. V was shortened by 5 bases and J by 3 bases, with 20 bases between the two germline ends. The CDR3, as DNA: TGTGCCAGCAGCAGTTCCGGACGGGGAAGACTTGGAAACACCATATATTTT. This translates into CASSSSGRGRLGNTIYF.

This clonotype appeared a few times. V is TRBV6-1 and J is TRBJ1-6; D gene unclear. This CDR3 has 13 residues. Looked up from germline, CDR1 is MNHNS and CDR2 is SASEGT. Trimming removed 5 bases from V and 10 bases from J, with 12 bases in between. The DNA for the CDR3 is TGTGCCAGCAGTCCCAGGACGTTCTCACCCCTCCACTTT. Amino acids: CASSPRTFSPLHF.